The 14 T cell receptor beta chains in this list originate from one sample, sequenced in a study of T-cell memory formation after mild COVID-19. TCRdb reprocessed the 5' RACE reads via MiXCR and lists one record per CDR3 protein. The sample contains under 200,000 distinct CDR3 sequences, 30% to 35% of which appear only once. Sequencing used PBMCs or a T cell subset sorted from them (not recorded which). These receptors were collected from an adult woman who had mild COVID-19 (a few samples of this study predate the infection). Cell type and time point are not known.

The CDR3 sequence: CASSSGQKTHEQYF. The CDR3 DNA follows: TGTGCCAGCAGCTCCGGACAGAAAACCCACGAGCAGTACTTC. The chain recombines TRBV7-9 with TRBJ2-7; D perhaps matches TRBD1 (6 bases). Germline CDR1 reads SEHNR; CDR2 reads FQNEAQ (reference sequence). The CDR3 contains 14 residues. The germline V and J ends were trimmed by 4 bases and 5 bases, with 15 bases remaining between them. The variable domain in full, completed from reference TRBV7-9 and TRBJ2-7, reads DTGVSQNPRHKITKRGQNVTFRCDPISEHNRLYWYRQTLGQGPEFLTYFQNEAQLEKSRLLSDRFSAERPKGSFSTLEIQRTEQGDSAMYLCASSSGQKTHEQYFGPGTRLTVT.

This rearrangement joins TRBV6-2 or TRBV6-3 to TRBJ2-7; D is unresolved. Trimming removed 0 bases at V and 2 bases at J, with 5 bases between. The CDR3 totals 13 residues. Germline CDR1 MNHEY, CDR2 SVGEGT. The CDR3: CASSYSVAYEQYF. The CDR3 DNA reads TGTGCCAGCAGTTACTCGGTCGCCTACGAGCAGTACTTC.

J is TRBJ2-3 and V is TRBV7-6, with 7 bases lining up with TRBD1. The CDR3 extends over 18 amino acids. J gave up 2 bases and V 2 bases, and 13 bases lay outside the gene matches. CDR1 SGHVS and CDR2 FNYEAQ come from the germline V gene. As DNA, the CDR3 is TGTGCCAGCAGCTTAAACCCCTCACTTGGACAGGACACAGATACGCAGTATTTT. The encoded protein is CASSLNPSLGQDTDTQYF. Full variable domain (remainder filled in from reference TRBV7-6 and TRBJ2-3): GAGVSQSPRYKVTKRGQDVALRCDPISGHVSLYWYRQALGQGPEFLTYFNYEAQQDKSGLPNDRFSAERPEGSISTLTIQRTEQRDSAMYRCASSLNPSLGQDTDTQYFGPGTRLTVL.

The rearrangement uses TRBV5-8 and TRBJ1-2, with TRBD1 matching 7 bases. CDR1 is SGHTS and CDR2 is YDEGEE in the germline V gene. This CDR3 has 16 amino acids. The ends lost 4 bases at V and 3 bases at J; junction bases unmatched: 12. The DNA of the CDR3 is TGTGCCAGCAGCGGCCGACAGGGATATAGGGACTATGGCTACACCTTC. Amino acids: CASSGRQGYRDYGYTF.

This chain uses TRBV30 with TRBJ1-2; possibly TRBD1 for D (5 bases). The length of the CDR3 is 11 residues. Trimming stripped 8 bases from V and 5 bases from J, with 12 bases between. The germline CDR1 and CDR2 sequences are GTSNPN and SVGIG (reference sequence). The CDR3 reads CAGRGVYGYTF. CDR3 sequence (DNA): TGTGCCGGTCGAGGGGTGTATGGCTACACCTTC.

The chain is built from TRBV5-1 and TRBJ2-2, with no clear D. V lost 4 bases and J 5 bases, leaving 3 bases between the germline ends. CDR3 size: 11 residues. CDR1 and CDR2 (germline): SGHRS, YFSETQ. As DNA, the CDR3 is TGCGCCAGCAGCGTAACCGGGGAGCTGTTTTTT. It codes for CASSVTGELFF.

The chain is built from TRBV11-2 and TRBJ2-3, with D possibly TRBD2 on 5 matching bases. From germline, CDR1 is SGHAT and CDR2 FQNNGV. This CDR3 comprises 13 residues. With 3 bases removed from V and 3 bases from J, the gap between germline ends came to 7 bases. CDR3 sequence (DNA): TGTGCCAGCAGCTTCGGGATAACAGATACGCAGTATTTT. It is translated as CASSFGITDTQYF.

This clonotype was counted a few times. The chain joins TRBV27 to TRBJ2-7; TRBD2 matches at 14 bases. This CDR3 comprises 16 residues. Looked up from germline, CDR1 is MNHEY and CDR2 is SMNVEV (reference sequence). V was clipped by 6 bases and J by 6 bases; unmatched bases: 10. In nucleotides, the CDR3 is TGTGCCAGCAGCCTCCCGCCGGGACTAGCGGGAGCCGAGCAGTACTTC. This translates into CASSLPPGLAGAEQYF.

In its sample, this clonotype was seen once. The V and J genes are TRBV20-1 and TRBJ1-1; D possibly corresponds to TRBD1 (5 bases). CDR1 is DFQATT, CDR2 SNEGSKA, per germline (reference sequence). V lost 2 bases and J lost 0, with 7 bases in between. The CDR3 has 13 residues. CDR3 DNA sequence: TGCAGTGCTAGACAGGGTCTGAACACTGAAGCTTTCTTT. Amino acid sequence: CSARQGLNTEAFF.

Only a few counts were recorded for this clonotype. The chain employs TRBV20-1 and TRBJ2-5; D tentatively fits TRBD1 or TRBD2 (5 bases each). The CDR3 sequence is 14 residues long. Trimming took off 8 bases at V and 9 bases at J, with 25 bases between the two ends. Germline CDR1 reads DFQATT; CDR2 reads SNEGSKA (reference sequence). The CDR3 protein is CSIPTAGYTEAQYF. Here the CDR3 DNA reads TGCAGTATACCGACAGCCGGCTACACGGAGGCCCAGTACTTC.

The chain carries TRBV5-1 and TRBJ1-1; D not resolved. The germline gives CDR1 SGHRS, CDR2 YFSETQ. The ends were cut back, 0 bases at V and 4 bases at J, with 10 bases in the middle. The CDR3 sequence is 14 residues long. CDR3 residues: CASSLAGVSTEAFF. The CDR3 DNA is TGCGCCAGCAGCTTGGCCGGGGTGAGCACTGAAGCTTTCTTT.

The V and J genes are TRBV29-1 and TRBJ2-1; 7 bases agree with TRBD2. The CDR3 is made up of 14 amino acids. V was clipped by 4 bases and J by 2 bases; unmatched bases: 5. CDR1 is SQVTM, CDR2 ANQGSEA, per germline. CDR3: CSVVGGGTYNEQFF. CDR3 DNA: TGCAGCGTTGTGGGCGGGGGTACCTACAATGAGCAGTTCTTC.

This clonotype was seen repeatedly, ten times or more. The chain joins TRBV2 to TRBJ2-7; 9 bases align to TRBD1. V gave up 5 bases and J gave up 4 bases; unmatched junction bases: 3. The germline gives CDR1 SNHLY, CDR2 FYNNEI. There are 13 residues in the CDR3. CDR3 DNA: TGTGCCAGCAGTAGACAGGGGGGGTACGAGCAGTACTTC. It yields the protein CASSRQGGYEQYF.

The V gene is TRBV7-6, the J gene TRBJ2-1, with D possibly being TRBD2 (6 bases). V dropped 5 bases and J dropped 10 bases, with 12 bases sitting between them. Per germline, CDR1 SGHVS and CDR2 FNYEAQ. This CDR3 has 12 amino acids. In nucleotides, the CDR3 is TGTGCCAGCAGCCGGGACTCCAGGGAGCAGTTCTTC. This codes for CASSRDSREQFF.